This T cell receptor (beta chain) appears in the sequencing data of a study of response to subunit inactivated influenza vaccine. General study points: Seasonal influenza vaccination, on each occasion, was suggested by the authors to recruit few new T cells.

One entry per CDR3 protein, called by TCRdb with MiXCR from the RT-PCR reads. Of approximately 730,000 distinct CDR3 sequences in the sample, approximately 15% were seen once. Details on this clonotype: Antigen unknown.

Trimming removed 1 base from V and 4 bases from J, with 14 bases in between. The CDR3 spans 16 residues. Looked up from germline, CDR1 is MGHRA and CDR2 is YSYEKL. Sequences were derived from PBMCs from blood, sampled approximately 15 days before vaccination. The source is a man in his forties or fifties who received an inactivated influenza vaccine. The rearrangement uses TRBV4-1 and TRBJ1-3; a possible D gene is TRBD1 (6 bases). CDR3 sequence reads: CASSQVIGTRGNTIYF. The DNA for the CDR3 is TGCGCCAGCAGCCAAGTAATCGGGACAAGGGGAAACACCATATATTTT.